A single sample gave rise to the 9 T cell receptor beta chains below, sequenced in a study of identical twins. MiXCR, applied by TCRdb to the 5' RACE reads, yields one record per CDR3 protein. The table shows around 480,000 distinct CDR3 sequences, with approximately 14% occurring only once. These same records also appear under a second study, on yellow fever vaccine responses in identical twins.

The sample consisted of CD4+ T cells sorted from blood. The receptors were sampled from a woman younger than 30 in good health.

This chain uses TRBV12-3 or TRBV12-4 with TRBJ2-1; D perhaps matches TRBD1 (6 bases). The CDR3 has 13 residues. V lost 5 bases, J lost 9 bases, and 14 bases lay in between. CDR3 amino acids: CASSPGVGGEQFF. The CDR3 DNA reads TGTGCCAGCAGTCCAGGGGTTGGGGGTGAGCAGTTCTTC.

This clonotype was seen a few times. The CDR3 nucleotides read TGTGCCAGCAGCCATCCTGCAGGGGGTCGGAACACCGGGGAGCTGTTTTTT. Encoded protein: CASSHPAGGRNTGELFF. The chain joins TRBV7-2 to TRBJ2-2; TRBD1 matches 7 bases. Per germline, CDR1 SGHTA and CDR2 FQGNSA. V shed 5 bases and J 1 base; nucleotides not matched to a gene: 10. The CDR3 runs to 17 residues.

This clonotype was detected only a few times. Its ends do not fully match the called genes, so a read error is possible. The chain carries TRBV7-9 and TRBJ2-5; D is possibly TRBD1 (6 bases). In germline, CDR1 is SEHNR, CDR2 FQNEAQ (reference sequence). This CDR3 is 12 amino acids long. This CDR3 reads CASSHPTGSRHF. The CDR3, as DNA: TGTGCCAGCAGCCATCCCACAGGGAGTCGGCACTTC. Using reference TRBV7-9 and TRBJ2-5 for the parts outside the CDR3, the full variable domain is DTGVSQNPRHKITKRGQNVTFRCDPISEHNRLYWYRQTLGQGPEFLTYFQNEAQLEKSRLLSDRFSAERPKGSFSTLEIQRTEQGDSAMYLCASSHPTGSRHFGPGTRLLVL.

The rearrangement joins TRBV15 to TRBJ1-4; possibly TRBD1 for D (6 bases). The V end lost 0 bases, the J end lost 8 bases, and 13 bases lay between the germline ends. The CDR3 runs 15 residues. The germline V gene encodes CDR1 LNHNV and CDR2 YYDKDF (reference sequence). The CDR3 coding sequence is TGTGCCACCAGCAGAGACAGGGGAGGTGGGGAAAAACTGTTTTTT. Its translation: CATSRDRGGGEKLFF. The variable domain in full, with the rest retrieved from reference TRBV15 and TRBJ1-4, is DAMVIQNPRYQVTQFGKPVTLSCSQTLNHNVMYWYQQKSSQAPKLLFHYYDKDFNNEADTPDNFQSRRPNTSFCFLDIRSPGLGDTAMYLCATSRDRGGGEKLFFGSGTQLSVL.

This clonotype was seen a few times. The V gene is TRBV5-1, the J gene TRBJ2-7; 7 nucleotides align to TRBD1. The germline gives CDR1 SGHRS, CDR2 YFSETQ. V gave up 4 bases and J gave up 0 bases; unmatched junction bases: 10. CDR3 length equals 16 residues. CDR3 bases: TGCGCCAGCAGCCCGGAATCCGGGACAGTCTCCTACGAGCAGTACTTC. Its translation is CASSPESGTVSYEQYF.

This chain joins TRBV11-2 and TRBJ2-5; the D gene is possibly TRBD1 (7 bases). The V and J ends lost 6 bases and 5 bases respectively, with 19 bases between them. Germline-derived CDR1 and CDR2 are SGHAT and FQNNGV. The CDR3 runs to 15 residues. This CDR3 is CASSPVRAGGETQYF. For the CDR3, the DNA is TGTGCCAGCAGTCCCGTCCGGGCAGGGGGGGAGACCCAGTACTTC.

The CDR3 DNA follows: TGTGCCAGCAGCTTAGTTGTGACTGTCAGTGATACGCAGTATTTT. It translates to CASSLVVTVSDTQYF. The V gene is TRBV7-2, the J gene TRBJ2-3; D is undetermined. The CDR3 has 15 amino acids. V lost 1 base, J lost 6 bases, and 14 bases lay in between. From germline, CDR1 is SGHTA and CDR2 FQGNSA.

The CDR3, as DNA: TGTGCCACCAGTGAGACGACTAGCGGGGTACGCAATGAGCAGTTCTTC. Encoded protein: CATSETTSGVRNEQFF. The chain employs TRBV24-1 and TRBJ2-1; 11 nucleotides agree with TRBD2. The V segment lost 4 bases and the J segment 6 bases; nucleotides outside the gene matches: 7. The germline V gene encodes CDR1 KGHDR and CDR2 SFDVKD. The CDR3 runs to 16 residues.

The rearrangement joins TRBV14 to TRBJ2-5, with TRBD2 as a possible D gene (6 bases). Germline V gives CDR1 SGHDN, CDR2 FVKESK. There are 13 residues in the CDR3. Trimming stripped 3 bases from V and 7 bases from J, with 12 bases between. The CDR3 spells CASSHAGLGTQYF. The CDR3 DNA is TGTGCCAGCAGCCACGCGGGGTTGGGGACCCAGTACTTC.